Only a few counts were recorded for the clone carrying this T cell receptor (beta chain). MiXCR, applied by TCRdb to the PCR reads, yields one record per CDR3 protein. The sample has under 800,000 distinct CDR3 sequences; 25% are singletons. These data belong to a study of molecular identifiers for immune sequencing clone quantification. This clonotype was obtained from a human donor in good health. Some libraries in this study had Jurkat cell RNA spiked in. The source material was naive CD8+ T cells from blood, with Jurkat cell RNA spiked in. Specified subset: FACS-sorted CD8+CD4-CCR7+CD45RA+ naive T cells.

The CDR3 nucleotides are TGTGCCAGCAGCCCCCAGGGGGGCGACGAGCAGTACTTC. It translates to CASSPQGGDEQYF. V is TRBV7-9 and J is TRBJ2-7, with D perhaps TRBD1 (7 bases). Trimming shortened V by 5 bases and J by 5 bases, and 13 bases separated the two germline ends. CDR1 is SEHNR and CDR2 is FQNEAQ in the germline V gene (reference sequence). The CDR3 has 13 amino acids.